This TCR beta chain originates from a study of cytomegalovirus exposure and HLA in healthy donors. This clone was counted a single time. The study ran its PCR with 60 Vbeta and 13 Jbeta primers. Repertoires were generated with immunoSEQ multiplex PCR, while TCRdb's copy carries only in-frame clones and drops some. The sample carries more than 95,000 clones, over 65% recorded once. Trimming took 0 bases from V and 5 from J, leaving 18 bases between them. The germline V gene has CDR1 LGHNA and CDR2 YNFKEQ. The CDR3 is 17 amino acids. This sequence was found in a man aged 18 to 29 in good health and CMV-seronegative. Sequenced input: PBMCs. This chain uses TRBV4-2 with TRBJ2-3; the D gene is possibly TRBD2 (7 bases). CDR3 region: CASSQDGLGGPGDTQYF. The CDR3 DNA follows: TGTGCCAGCAGCCAAGATGGTCTGGGGGGGCCAGGAGATACGCAGTATTTT.